A selection of T cell receptor beta chains follows, all from one sample in a study of PD-1 blockade in mismatch repair-deficient tumors. Measured with immunoSEQ multiplex PCR; TCRdb has only the in-frame clones, and not every one. The profile shows roughly 120,000 clones, 85% to 90% of them singletons. Material: peripheral blood, obtained 72 weeks after starting pembrolizumab. Receptors were obtained from an adult with mismatch repair-deficient cancer. The CDR3 runs from the conserved cysteine through the conserved F or W. The D gene is left open where the match is weak. Clone size is not always given. Where it is, it says once, few, many or a class for expanded clones.

v_call	d_call	clone_size	j_call	cdr3_nt	cdr3_aa
TRBV7-9	-	-	TRBJ2-7	TGTGCCAGCAGCCTCATTCGAACCACAGGGCCCCACGAGCAGTACTTC	CASSLIRTTGPHEQYF
TRBV2	-	-	TRBJ2-7	TGTGCCAGCAGTGACGCGGATTCCTCCTACGAGCAGTACTTC	CASSDADSSYEQYF
TRBV27	TRBD2	-	TRBJ2-1	TGTGCCAGCAGTGCCGGGACTAGCGGAGTCAATGAGCAGTTCTTC	CASSAGTSGVNEQFF
TRBV11-1	-	-	TRBJ2-3	TGTGCCAGCAGCTTACACCCGGGAGCCACAGATACGCAGTATTTT	CASSLHPGATDTQYF
TRBV6-6	TRBD1	-	TRBJ1-5	TGTGCCAGCAGCTCAGGGGGCCAGGAGCCCCAGCATTTT	CASSSGGQEPQHF
TRBV28	-	-	TRBJ2-7	TGTGCCAGCAGCTGGGGGGCCTACGAGCAGTACTTC	CASSWGAYEQYF
TRBV10-2	-	-	TRBJ2-7	TGCGCCAGCAGTGATGGGGCTGGGGAGATGGTCGACGAGCAGTACTTC	CASSDGAGEMVDEQYF
TRBV4-1	TRBD2	-	TRBJ2-1	TGCGCCAGCAGCCAAGACAAGGGACTAGCCTACAATGAGCAGTTCTTC	CASSQDKGLAYNEQFF
TRBV6-1	TRBD2	-	TRBJ2-7	TGTGCCAGCAGTGAAAGGACTAGCGGCTCCTACGAGCAGTACTTC	CASSERTSGSYEQYF
TRBV27	-	-	TRBJ2-7	TGTGCCAGCAGGTCTAGCGCACTAACCTACGAGCAGTACTTC	CASRSSALTYEQYF
TRBV6-1	TRBD2	-	TRBJ2-3	TGTGCCAGCAGTGAGGCTAGCGGGAGGGCCAATACGCAGTATTTT	CASSEASGRANTQYF
TRBV9	TRBD2	-	TRBJ2-7	TGTGCCAGCAGTACGACTAGCGGACCCTACGAGCAGTACTTC	CASSTTSGPYEQYF
TRBV28	-	-	TRBJ2-5	TGTGCCAGCAGTTCGCTCTGGGACGGACAAGAGACCCAGTACTTC	CASSSLWDGQETQYF
TRBV4-1	TRBD2	-	TRBJ2-7	TGCGCCAGCAGCCAAGATGCGGGGGGAGCCTACGAGCAGTACTTC	CASSQDAGGAYEQYF
TRBV2	-	-	TRBJ1-1	TGTGCCAGCACCTTGGGGGGGAACACTGAAGCTTTCTTT	CASTLGGNTEAFF
TRBV5-6	-	-	TRBJ2-7	TGTGCCAGCAGCTTGTGGCCTACCGACACCTACGAGCAGTACTTC	CASSLWPTDTYEQYF
TRBV4-1	TRBD1	-	TRBJ1-1	TGCGCCAGCAGCCACAGGGGGGGGAACACTGAAGCTTTCTTT	CASSHRGGNTEAFF
TRBV5-4	-	-	TRBJ2-2	TGTGCCAGCAGCTATACAGGGATTTCCGGGGAGCTGTTTTTT	CASSYTGISGELFF
TRBV5-6	-	-	TRBJ2-2	TGTGCCAGCAGCTTTACGTATGGCGGAGCCAACACCGGGGAGCTGTTTTTT	CASSFTYGGANTGELFF
TRBV27	-	-	TRBJ2-6	TGTGCCAGCAGTTTCCTGGCCTCTGGGGCCAACGTCCTGACTTTC	CASSFLASGANVLTF
TRBV21-1	-	once	TRBJ1-5	TGTGCCAGCAACTCAGGGGGCGCGAGCAATCAGCCCCAGCATTTT	CASNSGGASNQPQHF
TRBV9	-	-	TRBJ2-5	TGTGCCAGCAGCGTAACCCTAGCTGTAGGAGAGACCCAGTACTTC	CASSVTLAVGETQYF
TRBV14	TRBD1	-	TRBJ2-7	TGTGCCAGCAGCCAAGACAACAGGGGTTTCCACGAGCAGTACTTC	CASSQDNRGFHEQYF
TRBV30	-	-	TRBJ1-4	TGTGCCTGGAGTGGGGGGTGGGGAGAAAAACTGTTTTTT	CAWSGGWGEKLFF
TRBV27	-	-	TRBJ2-7	TGTGCCAGCAGTTTATCCCAGGGATTTAGGACCTACGAGCAGTACTTC	CASSLSQGFRTYEQYF
TRBV29-1	-	-	TRBJ2-3	TGCAGCGTTGAAGTACAGGCAACAGATACGCAGTATTTT	CSVEVQATDTQYF
TRBV6-1	TRBD1	-	TRBJ2-7	TGTGCCATGCAGGGGGCTGGGTCCTACGAGCAGTACTTC	CAMQGAGSYEQYF
TRBV27	-	few	TRBJ2-7	TGTGCCAGCAGTTTATCTGGGAACTACGAGCAGTACTTC	CASSLSGNYEQYF
TRBV28	-	-	TRBJ2-7	TGTGCCAGCAGTTTTGGCAGGGAAAGCTACGAGCAGTACTTC	CASSFGRESYEQYF
TRBV6-5	-	-	TRBJ2-7	TGTGCCAGCAGTTACTCGTTCAGCTCCTACGAGCAGTACTTC	CASSYSFSSYEQYF
TRBV6-1	TRBD1	-	TRBJ2-7	TGTGCCAGCAGTGAAGCGGGGGACAGGAGCTCCTACGAGCAGTACTTC	CASSEAGDRSSYEQYF
TRBV18	-	-	TRBJ2-7	TGTGCCAGCTCACCGTCACACGGAAACTACGAGCAGTACTTC	CASSPSHGNYEQYF
TRBV4-3	-	-	TRBJ2-3	TGCGCCAGCAGTCAAACAGGGATTCGAACAGATACGCAGTATTTT	CASSQTGIRTDTQYF
TRBV4-1	TRBD2	-	TRBJ2-5	TGCGCCAGCAGCCCAAGTCAAGGGACTACTCAAGAGACCCAGTACTTC	CASSPSQGTTQETQYF
TRBV2	TRBD2	-	TRBJ2-7	TGTGCCAGGGGACTAGCGGGATACGAGCAGTACTTC	CARGLAGYEQYF
TRBV6-5	TRBD1	once	TRBJ1-4	TGTGCCAGCAGGGCGACAGGGAATGAAAAACTGTTTTTT	CASRATGNEKLFF
TRBV11-2	TRBD1	-	TRBJ2-5	TGTGCCAGCAGCTTAGGGTCGACAGGGGCGAACCAAGAGACCCAGTACTTC	CASSLGSTGANQETQYF
TRBV7-6	TRBD2	-	TRBJ2-7	TGTGCCAGCAGCCCTTTTAGCGGGAGGGCAATCTACGAGCAGTACTTC	CASSPFSGRAIYEQYF
TRBV19	TRBD1	-	TRBJ1-5	TGTGCCAGTAGTATTATGTCAGGGGGGAATCAGCCCCAGCATTTT	CASSIMSGGNQPQHF
TRBV28	TRBD1	-	TRBJ1-2	TGTGCCAGCAGTTTCCGGCAGGGGGCGCCCGGCTACACCTTC	CASSFRQGAPGYTF
TRBV15	-	few	TRBJ2-2	TGTGCCACCAGCAGAGAGGCTTCGACGAACACCGGGGAGCTGTTTTTT	CATSREASTNTGELFF
TRBV7-2	-	once	TRBJ2-7	TGTGCCAGCAGCCTAGGGACGGTAAACTACGAGCAGTACTTC	CASSLGTVNYEQYF
TRBV7-2	-	few	TRBJ2-1	TGTGCCAGCAGCTTAGGACATAATGAGCAGTTCTTC	CASSLGHNEQFF
TRBV14	-	-	TRBJ2-2	TGTGCCAGCAGCCAAGATTTTTCGTACTTGAACACCGGGGAGCTGTTTTTT	CASSQDFSYLNTGELFF
TRBV5-1	TRBD2	-	TRBJ2-1	TGCGCCAGCAGCGAGGCGTCGGGGGGGTTCAATGAGCAGTTCTTC	CASSEASGGFNEQFF
TRBV4-2	-	-	TRBJ1-2	TGTGCCAGCAGCCAACCCGGGACACCGTATGGCTACACCTTC	CASSQPGTPYGYTF
TRBV5-5	TRBD1	-	TRBJ1-1	TGTGCCAGCAGCTTGGGGTCAGGGGGCACTGAAGCTTTCTTT	CASSLGSGGTEAFF
TRBV28	TRBD2	-	TRBJ2-5	TGTGCCAGCAGTCCGTCTAGCGGGAGGGCCGAGGAGACCCAGTACTTC	CASSPSSGRAEETQYF
TRBV4-1	-	-	TRBJ2-7	TGCGCCAGCAGCCAGCGGGACTTCCAGACCTACGAGCAGTACTTC	CASSQRDFQTYEQYF
TRBV27	-	-	TRBJ1-1	TGTGCCAGCAGTTTATCAGACAGGACTGAAGCTTTCTTT	CASSLSDRTEAFF
TRBV30	TRBD2	-	TRBJ2-3	TGTGCCTGGAGAAGCACTAGCGGGAACACAGATACGCAGTATTTT	CAWRSTSGNTDTQYF
TRBV7-9	-	-	TRBJ1-2	TGTGCCAGCAGCAACACAGGAGGCTACACCTTC	CASSNTGGYTF
TRBV6-4	-	medium-sized	TRBJ2-1	TGTGCCAGCAGTGTAGGAGACTACAATGAGCAGTTCTTC	CASSVGDYNEQFF
TRBV27	-	-	TRBJ1-1	TGTGCCAGCAGTTTAGAGGTGATCACTGAAGCTTTCTTT	CASSLEVITEAFF
TRBV28	-	-	TRBJ2-7	TGTGCCAGCAGCGGGACTGACGCTTACGAGCAGTACTTC	CASSGTDAYEQYF
TRBV5-1	TRBD1	-	TRBJ1-4	TGCGCCAGCAGCTCTACAGGGGGCTATGAAAAACTGTTTTTT	CASSSTGGYEKLFF
TRBV7-2	TRBD2	-	TRBJ2-3	TGTGCCAGCAGCTTAATACGGGAGGGCGAACCGTATTTT	CASSLIREGEPYF
TRBV7-9	-	-	TRBJ1-1	TGTGCCAGCAGCTTAGAGCGGAGGACAAACACTGAAGCTTTCTTT	CASSLERRTNTEAFF
TRBV11-2	-	-	TRBJ2-4	TGTGCCAGCAGCTTCGCCTACTGGGACATCACTCAGTACTTC	CASSFAYWDITQYF
TRBV9	-	-	TRBJ1-2	TGTGCCAGCAGCGTATCGGAGGGCGCGAGGGGCTACACCTTC	CASSVSEGARGYTF